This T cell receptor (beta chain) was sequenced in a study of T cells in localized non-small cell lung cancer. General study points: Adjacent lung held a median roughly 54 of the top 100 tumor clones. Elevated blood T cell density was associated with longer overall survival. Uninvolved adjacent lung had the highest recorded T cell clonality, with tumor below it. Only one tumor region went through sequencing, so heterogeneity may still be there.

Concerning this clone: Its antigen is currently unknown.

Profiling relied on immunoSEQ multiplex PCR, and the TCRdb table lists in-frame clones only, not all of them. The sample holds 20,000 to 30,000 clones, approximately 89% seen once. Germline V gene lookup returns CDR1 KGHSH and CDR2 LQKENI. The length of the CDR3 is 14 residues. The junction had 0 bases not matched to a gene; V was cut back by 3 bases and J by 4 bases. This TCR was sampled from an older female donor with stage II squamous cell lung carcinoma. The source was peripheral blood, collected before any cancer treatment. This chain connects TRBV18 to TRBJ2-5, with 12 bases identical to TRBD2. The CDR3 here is CASSPGLAGETQYF. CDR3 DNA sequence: TGTGCCAGCTCACCGGGACTAGCGGGAGAGACCCAGTACTTC.